Detailed here is one TCR beta chain. This entry is derived from a study of control samples from healthy donors and cancer patients. The method was immunoSEQ multiplex PCR; TCRdb's version includes in-frame clones alone and lacks a portion of them. The top ten hold roughly 12% of the sample, which has some 140,000 clones, about nine tenths seen once. The CDR3 runs to 14 residues. V lost 1 base and J 4 bases, leaving 11 bases between the germline ends. Germline CDR1 reads GTSNPN; CDR2 reads SVGIG (reference sequence). The TCR originated in a man aged 25-45 years in good health. The sequencing input was blood. The chain couples TRBV30 to TRBJ1-3; a weak D match, TRBD1 (6 bases). CDR3 nucleotides: TGTGCCTGGAGTGCACAGGGACTAGGAAACACCATATATTTT. Translated: CAWSAQGLGNTIYF.